The source of this TCR beta chain is a study of long-term antiretroviral therapy in people with HIV. Study-wide findings and caveats: Post-ART diversity increased but stayed below transplant donor controls. CDR3 lengths in HIV samples spanned a narrower range than controls.

PBMC samples from each donor numbered at least one pre-ART and at least two post-ART. A v3.0 immunoSEQ assay was performed at survey level. Sequencing used immunoSEQ multiplex PCR; TCRdb keeps in-frame clones, though not all of them. The sample has tens of thousands of clones, about 85% seen once. This clone was detected once. Its antigen remains unknown. One end of the junction is discordant with germline, which a read error may explain. This CDR3 contains 14 residues. The germline CDR1 and CDR2 sequences are SGDLS and YYNGEE. The clonotype comes from a woman aged 25 to 45 with HIV. The genes are TRBV9 and TRBJ2-7; no clear D gene. Sequencing was performed on unsorted PBMCs, taken just over 2.7 years before starting antiretroviral therapy. The CDR3 reads CASSVGGSSHEQYF. The CDR3 DNA reads TGTGCCAGCAGCGTAGGGGGATCCTCCCACGAGCAGTACTTC.